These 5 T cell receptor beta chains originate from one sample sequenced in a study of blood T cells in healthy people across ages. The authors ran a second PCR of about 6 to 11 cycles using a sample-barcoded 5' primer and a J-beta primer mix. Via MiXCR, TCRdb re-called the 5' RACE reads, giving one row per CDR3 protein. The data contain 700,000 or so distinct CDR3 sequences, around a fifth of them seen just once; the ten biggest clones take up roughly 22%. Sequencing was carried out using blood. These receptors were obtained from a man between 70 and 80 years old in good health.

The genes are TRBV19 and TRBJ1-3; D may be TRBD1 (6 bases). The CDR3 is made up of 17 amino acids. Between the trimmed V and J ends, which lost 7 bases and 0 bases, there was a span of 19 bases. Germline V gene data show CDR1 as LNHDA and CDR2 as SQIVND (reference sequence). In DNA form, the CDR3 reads TGTGCCAGTATTCCACTCGAGGACAGATACTCTGGAAACACCATATATTTT. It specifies CASIPLEDRYSGNTIYF. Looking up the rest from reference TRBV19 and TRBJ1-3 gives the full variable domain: DGGITQSPKYLFRKEGQNVTLSCEQNLNHDAMYWYRQDPGQGLRLIYYSQIVNDFQKGDIAEGYSVSREKKESFPLTVTSAQKNPTAFYLCASIPLEDRYSGNTIYFGEGSWLTVV.

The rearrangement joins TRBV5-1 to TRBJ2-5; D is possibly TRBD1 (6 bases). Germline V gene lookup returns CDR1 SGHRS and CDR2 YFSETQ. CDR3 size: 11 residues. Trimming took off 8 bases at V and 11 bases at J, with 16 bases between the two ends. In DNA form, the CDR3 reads TGCGCCAGTAGACAGGCGGGTGAGCAGTACTTC. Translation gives CASRQAGEQYF.

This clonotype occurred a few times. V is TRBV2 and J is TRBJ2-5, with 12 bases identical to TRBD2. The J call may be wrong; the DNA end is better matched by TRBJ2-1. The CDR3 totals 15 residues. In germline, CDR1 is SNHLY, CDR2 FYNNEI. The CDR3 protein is CASKILAGGPSEQFF. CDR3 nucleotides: TGTGCCAGCAAGATACTAGCGGGGGGTCCCAGCGAGCAGTTCTTC.

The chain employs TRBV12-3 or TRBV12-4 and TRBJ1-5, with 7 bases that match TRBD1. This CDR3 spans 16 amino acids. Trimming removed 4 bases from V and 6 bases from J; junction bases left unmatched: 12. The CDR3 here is CASSSRRDSPSQPQHF. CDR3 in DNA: TGTGCCAGCAGTTCCCGCCGGGACAGTCCCTCTCAGCCCCAGCATTTT.

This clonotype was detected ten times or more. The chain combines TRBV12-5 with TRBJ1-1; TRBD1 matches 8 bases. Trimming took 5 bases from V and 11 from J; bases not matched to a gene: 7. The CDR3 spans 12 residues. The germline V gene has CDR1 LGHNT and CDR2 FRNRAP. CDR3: CASGTGQGEAFF. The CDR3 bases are TGTGCTAGTGGTACCGGACAGGGCGAGGCTTTCTTT.